This T cell receptor beta chain was recovered during a study of cytomegalovirus exposure and HLA in healthy donors. Germline V gene sequence: CDR1 LNHDA, CDR2 SQIVND (reference sequence). The length of the CDR3 is 15 residues. V was clipped by 5 bases and J by 5 bases, with 16 bases between them. Generated by immunoSEQ multiplex PCR, the TCRdb table keeps only in-frame clones and is missing some. Of roughly 70,000 clones listed, over 85% are singletons. Sequencing was carried out using PBMCs. The V call is TRBV19, the J call TRBJ2-1; possible D gene TRBD1, 6 bases. This sequence was found in a woman between 18 and 29 years old in good health and CMV-seropositive. The CDR3 coding sequence is TGTGCCAGTAGTCACAGGGACAAATTTGACAATGAGCAGTTCTTC. This encodes CASSHRDKFDNEQFF.